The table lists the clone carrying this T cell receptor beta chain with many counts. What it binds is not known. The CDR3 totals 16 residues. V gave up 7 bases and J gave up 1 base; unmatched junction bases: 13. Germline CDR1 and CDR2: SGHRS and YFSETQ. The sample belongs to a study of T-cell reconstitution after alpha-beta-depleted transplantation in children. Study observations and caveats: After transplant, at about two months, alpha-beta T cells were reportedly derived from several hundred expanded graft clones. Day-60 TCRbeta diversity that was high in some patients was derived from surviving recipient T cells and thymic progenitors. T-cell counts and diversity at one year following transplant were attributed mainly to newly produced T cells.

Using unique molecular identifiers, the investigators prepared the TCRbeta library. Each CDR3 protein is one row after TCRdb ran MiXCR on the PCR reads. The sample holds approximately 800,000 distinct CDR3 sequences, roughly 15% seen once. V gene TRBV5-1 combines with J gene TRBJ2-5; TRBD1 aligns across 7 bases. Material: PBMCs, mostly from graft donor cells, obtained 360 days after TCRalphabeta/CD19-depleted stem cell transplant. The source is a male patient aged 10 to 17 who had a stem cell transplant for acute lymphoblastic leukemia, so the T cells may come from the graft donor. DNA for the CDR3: TGCGCCAGCTCGCCCTTTGGACAGGCACCCCAAGAGACCCAGTACTTC. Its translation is CASSPFGQAPQETQYF. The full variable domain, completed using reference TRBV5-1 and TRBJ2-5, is KAGVTQTPRYLIKTRGQQVTLSCSPISGHRSVSWYQQTPGQGLQFLFEYFSETQRNKGNFPGRFSGRQFSNSRSEMNVSTLELGDSALYLCASSPFGQAPQETQYFGPGTRLLVL.